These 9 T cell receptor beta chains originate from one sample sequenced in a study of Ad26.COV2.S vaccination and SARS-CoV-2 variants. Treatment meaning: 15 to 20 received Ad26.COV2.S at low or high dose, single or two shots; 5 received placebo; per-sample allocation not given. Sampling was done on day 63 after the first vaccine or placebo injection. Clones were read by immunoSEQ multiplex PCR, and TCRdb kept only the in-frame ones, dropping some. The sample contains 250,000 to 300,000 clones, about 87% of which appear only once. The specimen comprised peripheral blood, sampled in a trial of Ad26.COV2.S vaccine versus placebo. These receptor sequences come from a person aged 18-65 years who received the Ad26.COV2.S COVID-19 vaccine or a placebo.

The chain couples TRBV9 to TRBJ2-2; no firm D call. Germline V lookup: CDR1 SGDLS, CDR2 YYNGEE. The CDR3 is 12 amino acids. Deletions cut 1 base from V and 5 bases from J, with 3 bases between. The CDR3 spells CASSVWTGELFF. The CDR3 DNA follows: TGTGCCAGCAGCGTATGGACCGGGGAGCTGTTTTTT.

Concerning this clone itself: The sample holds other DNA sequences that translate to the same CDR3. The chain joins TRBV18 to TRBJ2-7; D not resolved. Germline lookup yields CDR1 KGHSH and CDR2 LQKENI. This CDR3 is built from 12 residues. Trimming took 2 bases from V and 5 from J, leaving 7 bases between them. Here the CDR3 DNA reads TGTGCCAGCTCACCAGCAGGTGACGAGCAGTACTTC. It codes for CASSPAGDEQYF. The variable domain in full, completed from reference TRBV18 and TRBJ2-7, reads NAGVMQNPRHLVRRRGQEARLRCSPMKGHSHVYWYRQLPEEGLKFMVYLQKENIIDESGMPKERFSAEFPKEGPSILRIQQVVRGDSAAYFCASSPAGDEQYFGPGTRLTVT.

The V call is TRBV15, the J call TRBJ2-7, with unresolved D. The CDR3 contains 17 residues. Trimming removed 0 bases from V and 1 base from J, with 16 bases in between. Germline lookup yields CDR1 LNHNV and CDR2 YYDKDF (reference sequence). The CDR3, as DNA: TGTGCCACCAGCAGAGATGGTGGTAGCTTGGGTTCCTACGAGCAGTACTTC. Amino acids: CATSRDGGSLGSYEQYF.

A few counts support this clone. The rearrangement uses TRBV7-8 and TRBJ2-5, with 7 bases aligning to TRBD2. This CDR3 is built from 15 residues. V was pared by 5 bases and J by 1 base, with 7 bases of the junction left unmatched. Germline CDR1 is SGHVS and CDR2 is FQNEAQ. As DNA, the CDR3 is TGTGCCAGCAGCGTCCTAGCGGATCTCCAAGAGACCCAGTACTTC. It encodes CASSVLADLQETQYF.

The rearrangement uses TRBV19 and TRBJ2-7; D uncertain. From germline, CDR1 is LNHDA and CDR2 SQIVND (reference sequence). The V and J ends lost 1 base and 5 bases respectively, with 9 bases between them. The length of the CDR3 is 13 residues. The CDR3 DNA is TGTGCCAGTAGTATAGGGTTCAAGGACGAGCAGTACTTC. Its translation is CASSIGFKDEQYF.

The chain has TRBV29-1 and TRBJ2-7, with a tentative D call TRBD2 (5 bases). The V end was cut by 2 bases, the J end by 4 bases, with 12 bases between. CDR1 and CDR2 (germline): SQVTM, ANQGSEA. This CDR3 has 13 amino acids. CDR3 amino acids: CSVENPRTYEQYF. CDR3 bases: TGCAGCGTTGAAAATCCCAGGACTTACGAGCAGTACTTC.

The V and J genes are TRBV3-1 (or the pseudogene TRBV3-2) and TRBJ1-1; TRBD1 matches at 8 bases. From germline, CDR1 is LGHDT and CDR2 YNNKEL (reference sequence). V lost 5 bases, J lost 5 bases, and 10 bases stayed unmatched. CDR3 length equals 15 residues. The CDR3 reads CASSGTQGARTEAFF. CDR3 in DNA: TGTGCCAGCAGCGGAACCCAGGGGGCGCGGACTGAAGCTTTCTTT.

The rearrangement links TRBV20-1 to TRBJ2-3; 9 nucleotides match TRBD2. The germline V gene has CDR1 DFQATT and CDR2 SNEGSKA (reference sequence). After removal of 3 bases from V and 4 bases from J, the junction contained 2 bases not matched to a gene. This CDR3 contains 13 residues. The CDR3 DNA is TGCAGTGCTAGTTTAGCGGGAGCAGATACGCAGTATTTT. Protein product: CSASLAGADTQYF.

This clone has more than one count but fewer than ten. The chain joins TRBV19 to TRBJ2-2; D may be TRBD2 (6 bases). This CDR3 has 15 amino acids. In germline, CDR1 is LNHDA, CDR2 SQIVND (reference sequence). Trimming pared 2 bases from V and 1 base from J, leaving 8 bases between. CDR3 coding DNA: TGTGCCAGTAGTATACCCGGGGGGAACACCGGGGAGCTGTTTTTT. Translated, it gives CASSIPGGNTGELFF.